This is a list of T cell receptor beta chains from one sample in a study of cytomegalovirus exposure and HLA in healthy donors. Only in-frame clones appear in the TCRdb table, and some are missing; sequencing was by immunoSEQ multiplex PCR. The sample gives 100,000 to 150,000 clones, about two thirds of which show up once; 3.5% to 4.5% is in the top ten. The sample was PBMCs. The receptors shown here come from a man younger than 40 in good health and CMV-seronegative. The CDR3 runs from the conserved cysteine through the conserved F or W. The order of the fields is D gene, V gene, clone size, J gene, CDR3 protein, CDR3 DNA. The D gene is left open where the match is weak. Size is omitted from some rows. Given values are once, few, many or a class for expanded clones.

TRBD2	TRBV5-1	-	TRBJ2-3	CASSNPLSGGTDTQYF	TGCGCCAGCTCTAACCCGCTTAGCGGGGGCACAGATACGCAGTATTTT
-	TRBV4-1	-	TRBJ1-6	CASSQDGQPGKPLHF	TGCGCCAGCAGCCAAGATGGCCAGCCGGGAAAACCCCTCCACTTT
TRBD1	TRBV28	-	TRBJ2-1	CASSLFRGRGRRDNEQFF	TGTGCCAGCAGTTTGTTCAGGGGGCGCGGTCGAAGAGACAATGAGCAGTTCTTC
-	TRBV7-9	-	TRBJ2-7	CASSLPGGEQYF	TGTGCCAGCAGCTTACCAGGCGGGGAGCAGTACTTC
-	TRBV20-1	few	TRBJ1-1	CSARHHEAFF	TGCAGTGCTCGACACCATGAAGCTTTCTTT
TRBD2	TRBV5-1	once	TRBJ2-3	CASSPRSGGVTDTQYF	TGCGCCAGCAGCCCGCGTAGCGGGGGGGTAACAGATACGCAGTATTTT
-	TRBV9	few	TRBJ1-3	CASSVAYRSSGNTIYF	TGTGCCAGCAGCGTAGCGTACCGGAGCTCTGGAAACACCATATATTTT
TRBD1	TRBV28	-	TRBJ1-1	CASSLQTGATEAFF	TGTGCCAGCAGTCTTCAGACAGGGGCCACTGAAGCTTTCTTT
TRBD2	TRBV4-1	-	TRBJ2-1	CASSRSGGRSDNEQFF	TGCGCCAGCAGTCGTAGCGGGGGGCGGAGTGACAATGAGCAGTTCTTC
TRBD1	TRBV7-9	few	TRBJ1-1	CASRQDRVGVEAFF	TGTGCCAGCAGACAGGACAGGGTGGGGGTAGAAGCTTTCTTT
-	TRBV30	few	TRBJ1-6	CAVQPDGGSPLHF	TGTGCCGTGCAACCGGACGGGGGTTCACCCCTCCACTTT
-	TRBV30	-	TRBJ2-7	CAWSGGIYEQYF	TGTGCCTGGAGTGGAGGCATTTACGAGCAGTACTTC
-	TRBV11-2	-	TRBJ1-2	CASSDTGSWDGYTF	TGTGCCAGCAGCGATACAGGGAGTTGGGATGGCTACACCTTC
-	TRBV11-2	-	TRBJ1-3	CASSLAGAGNTIYF	TGTGCCAGCAGCTTAGCCGGGGCTGGAAACACCATATATTTT
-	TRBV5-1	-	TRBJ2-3	CASSQDIGGLTDTQYF	TGCGCCAGCAGCCAAGACATCGGAGGACTCACAGATACGCAGTATTTT
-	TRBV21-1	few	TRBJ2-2	CASSKDGRGADTGELFF	TGTGCCAGCAGCAAAGATGGGAGGGGCGCGGACACCGGGGAGCTGTTTTTT
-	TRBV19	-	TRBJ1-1	CASSTQGKNTEAFF	TGTGCCAGTAGTACCCAGGGAAAGAACACTGAAGCTTTCTTT
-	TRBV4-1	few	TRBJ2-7	CASSQEPGSSYEQYF	TGCGCCAGCAGCCAAGAGCCGGGGTCCTCCTACGAGCAGTACTTC
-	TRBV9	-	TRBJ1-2	CASSVGGSPNYGYTF	TGTGCCAGCAGCGTGGGGGGTTCCCCTAACTATGGCTACACCTTC
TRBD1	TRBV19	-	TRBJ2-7	CASKQGAAYEQYF	TGTGCCAGTAAACAGGGGGCTGCCTACGAGCAGTACTTC
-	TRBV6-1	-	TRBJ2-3	CASRKAGTDTQYF	TGTGCCAGCAGAAAGGCGGGCACAGATACGCAGTATTTT
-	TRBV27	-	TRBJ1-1	CASSLSGLAGGEAFF	TGTGCCAGCAGTTTATCCGGCCTAGCAGGAGGTGAAGCTTTCTTT
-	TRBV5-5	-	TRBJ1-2	CASSFSGDGYGYTF	TGTGCCAGCAGCTTCTCAGGGGACGGCTATGGCTACACCTTC
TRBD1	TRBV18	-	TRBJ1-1	CASSIVQGEWTEAFF	TGTGCCAGCTCAATCGTACAGGGGGAATGGACTGAAGCTTTCTTT
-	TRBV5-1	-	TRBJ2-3	CASSFGDPTDTQYF	TGCGCCAGCAGCTTCGGAGATCCCACAGATACGCAGTATTTT
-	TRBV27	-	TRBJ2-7	CASMTRGMVEQYF	TGTGCCAGCATGACCAGGGGTATGGTCGAGCAGTACTTC
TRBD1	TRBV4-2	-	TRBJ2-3	CASSRGGQGTDTQYF	TGTGCCAGCAGCCGGGGGGGACAGGGAACAGATACGCAGTATTTT
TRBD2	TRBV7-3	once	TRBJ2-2	CASSPAGGPGELFF	TGTGCCAGCAGTCCAGCGGGGGGGCCCGGGGAGCTGTTTTTT
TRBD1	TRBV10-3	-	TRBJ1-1	CAISGQGEAEAFF	TGTGCCATCAGTGGACAGGGAGAGGCTGAAGCTTTCTTT
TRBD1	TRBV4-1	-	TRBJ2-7	CASSQRDRGYEQYF	TGCGCCAGCAGCCAAAGGGACAGGGGGTACGAGCAGTACTTC
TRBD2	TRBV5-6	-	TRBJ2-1	CASSLGRLAGTYNEQFF	TGTGCCAGCAGCTTGGGCCGACTAGCGGGCACCTACAATGAGCAGTTCTTC
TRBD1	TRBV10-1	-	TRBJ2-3	CASSSTGGHGTQYF	TGCGCCAGCAGCTCGACAGGGGGCCACGGTACGCAGTATTTT
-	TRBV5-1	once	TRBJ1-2	CASSPDTYGYTF	TGCGCCAGCAGCCCCGACACGTATGGCTACACCTTC
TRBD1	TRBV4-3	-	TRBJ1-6	CASSQDPPGQGGSPLHF	TGCGCCAGCAGTCAAGACCCTCCGGGACAGGGGGGATCACCCCTCCACTTT
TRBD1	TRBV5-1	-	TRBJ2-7	CASSLLTPGQGNEQYF	TGCGCCAGCAGCCTACTAACCCCGGGACAGGGAAACGAGCAGTACTTC